The rows below give T cell receptor beta chains drawn from one sample of a study of T cell responses to AZD1222 COVID-19 vaccine. Assay used: immunoSEQ multiplex PCR; TCRdb lists only in-frame clones, some missing. The sample contains 100,000 to 150,000 clones, just under 95% of which appear only once. Sequencing used peripheral blood, obtained on day 0 of AZD1222 vaccination. These receptor sequences come from an adult in good health. The CDR3 runs from the conserved cysteine through the conserved F or W. Each record gives: V gene, J gene, CDR3 length, CDR3 protein.

V: TRBV18; J: TRBJ2-1; length: 12; CDR3: CASSPNSNEQFF
V: TRBV27; J: TRBJ1-5; length: 13; CDR3: CASSFRGAQPQHF
V: TRBV7-2; J: TRBJ2-7; length: 13; CDR3: CASSRQDTYEQYF
V: TRBV19; J: TRBJ1-1; length: 15; CDR3: CAASGLETMNTEAFF
V: TRBV19; J: TRBJ1-2; length: 15; CDR3: CASSIGFGGYYGYTF
V: TRBV5-1; J: TRBJ2-2; length: 14; CDR3: CASSPEYRGGELFF
V: TRBV19; J: TRBJ2-7; length: 16; CDR3: CASKRTSGTRSYEQYF
V: TRBV29-1; J: TRBJ2-1; length: 16; CDR3: CSVGTSGRAHHNEQFF
V: TRBV5-5; J: TRBJ2-3; length: 16; CDR3: CASSVSSGRGVDTQYF
V: TRBV2; J: TRBJ1-4; length: 15; CDR3: CASSPDWGTNEKLFF